The 32 T cell receptor beta chains in this list originate from one sample, sequenced in a study of blood T cell repertoires in COVID-19. Here immunoSEQ multiplex PCR was the method, and the copy in TCRdb shows in-frame clones only, minus some. The table shows about 110,000 clones, with approximately 85% occurring only once. Material: peripheral blood. The receptor source for this set is a man aged 65 to 79 with acute or convalescent COVID-19.

This sequence joins TRBV7-9 and TRBJ2-1, with 11 nucleotides matching TRBD2. The CDR3 is 16 residues long. With V trimmed by 5 bases and J by 5 bases, 8 bases remained unmatched. Germline V lookup: CDR1 SEHNR, CDR2 FQNEAQ (reference sequence). The CDR3 spells CASSPPTSGTNNEQFF. The CDR3 DNA is TGTGCCAGCAGCCCACCGACTAGCGGGACTAACAATGAGCAGTTCTTC. Full variable domain (missing parts from reference TRBV7-9 and TRBJ2-1): DTGVSQNPRHKITKRGQNVTFRCDPISEHNRLYWYRQTLGQGPEFLTYFQNEAQLEKSRLLSDRFSAERPKGSFSTLEIQRTEQGDSAMYLCASSPPTSGTNNEQFFGPGTRLTVL.

The V and J genes are TRBV6-5 and TRBJ1-3, with D uncertain. The length of the CDR3 is 13 residues. Germline V gene data show CDR1 as MNHEY and CDR2 as SVGAGI. V lost 5 bases to trimming and J lost 2 bases, with 7 bases between them. Here the CDR3 reads CASSQSPGNTIYF. In DNA, the CDR3 is TGTGCCAGCAGTCAGTCCCCTGGAAACACCATATATTTT.

This clone was counted once. The chain combines TRBV3-1 (or the pseudogene TRBV3-2) with TRBJ1-6, with 9 bases that match TRBD1. Germline values: CDR1 LGHDT, CDR2 YNNKEL (reference sequence). Unmatched junction bases numbered 0, after V lost 3 bases and J lost 9 bases. This CDR3 region has 13 residues. CDR3 sequence reads: CASSQDRGSPLHF. The CDR3 DNA reads TGTGCCAGCAGCCAGGACAGGGGTTCACCCCTCCACTTT.

The gene calls are TRBV7-8 and TRBJ1-2; no firm D call. Germline V gene data show CDR1 as SGHVS and CDR2 as FQNEAQ. There are 16 residues in the CDR3. V was cut by 5 bases and J by 3 bases, with 19 bases left in between. The CDR3 region is CASSPSSEGLDYGYTF. CDR3 sequence (DNA): TGTGCCAGCAGCCCCAGTTCGGAGGGATTGGACTATGGCTACACCTTC. Full variable domain (missing parts from reference TRBV7-8 and TRBJ1-2): GAGVSQSPRYKVAKRGQDVALRCDPISGHVSLFWYQQALGQGPEFLTYFQNEAQLDKSGLPSDRFFAERPEGSVSTLKIQRTQQEDSAVYLCASSPSSEGLDYGYTFGSGTRLTVV.

The V and J genes are TRBV27 and TRBJ1-2; D perhaps matches TRBD1 (6 bases). Germline CDR1 reads MNHEY; CDR2 reads SMNVEV (reference sequence). There are 14 residues in the CDR3. The germline V and J ends were trimmed by 3 bases and 0 bases, with 8 bases remaining between them. CDR3 amino acids: CASSFRGANYGYTF. The CDR3 nucleotides read TGTGCCAGCAGTTTCAGGGGAGCTAACTATGGCTACACCTTC.

This chain links TRBV27 with TRBJ2-3, with D perhaps TRBD2 (6 bases). The germline V gene has CDR1 MNHEY and CDR2 SMNVEV (reference sequence). The CDR3 contains 14 residues. Between the trimmed V and J ends, which lost 8 bases and 0 bases, there was a span of 12 bases. In DNA, the CDR3 is TGTGCCAGCCAGGAGCGGGTTAGCACAGATACGCAGTATTTT. Translated: CASQERVSTDTQYF.

The chain couples TRBV11-2 to TRBJ2-1; 12 bases are a match to TRBD2. The germline CDR1 and CDR2 sequences are SGHAT and FQNNGV. This CDR3 spans 15 amino acids. Losses at the gene ends were 5 bases for V and 6 bases for J; bases not matched to a gene: 5. The CDR3 sequence: CASSPGGLAGNEQFF. In DNA, the CDR3 is TGTGCCAGCAGCCCGGGGGGACTAGCGGGCAATGAGCAGTTCTTC.

The chain uses TRBV25-1 and TRBJ1-1, with D hard to call. V lost 1 base and J lost 7, with 7 bases in between. CDR1 MGHDK and CDR2 SYGVNS come from the germline V gene. The CDR3 loop spans 12 amino acids. The CDR3 spells CASSELGSEAFF. The CDR3 nucleotides read TGTGCCAGCAGTGAATTGGGCAGTGAAGCTTTCTTT.

J is TRBJ1-6 and V is TRBV19, with no clear D. Trimming took off 3 bases at V and 9 bases at J, with 15 bases between the two ends. The CDR3 contains 15 residues. Germline V gene lookup returns CDR1 LNHDA and CDR2 SQIVND (reference sequence). CDR3 in amino acids: CASSIRLPEISPLHF. CDR3 DNA: TGTGCCAGTAGTATCCGACTCCCGGAGATTTCACCCCTCCACTTT.

This chain uses TRBV12-3 or TRBV12-4 with TRBJ2-1, with D possibly matching TRBD1 (6 bases). The CDR3 spans 12 residues. V gave up 2 bases and J gave up 8 bases, with 7 bases separating them. CDR3 bases: TGTGCCAGCAGTTTACAGGGGTATGAGCAGTTCTTC. Residues: CASSLQGYEQFF.

The V gene is TRBV6-5, the J gene TRBJ1-2; 9 nucleotides align to TRBD1. V was pared by 7 bases and J by 8 bases, with 11 bases of the junction left unmatched. In germline, CDR1 is MNHEY, CDR2 SVGAGI. The CDR3 is 14 residues long. Written as DNA, the CDR3 is TGTGCCAGCACCCTAACAGGGGGCGCGGGAGGCTACACCTTC. It yields the protein CASTLTGGAGGYTF.

The V call is TRBV5-1, the J call TRBJ1-2, with 8 bases that match TRBD1. The germline CDR1 and CDR2 sequences are SGHRS and YFSETQ. The CDR3 extends over 13 amino acids. V shed 4 bases, J shed 6 bases, and the junction held 5 bases outside the gene matches. CDR3 sequence reads: CASSIGTGDGYTF. The CDR3 nucleotides read TGCGCCAGCAGCATCGGGACAGGCGATGGCTACACCTTC.

V usage is TRBV2 and J usage is TRBJ2-2, with a possible D match to TRBD2 (7 bases). CDR1 is SNHLY and CDR2 is FYNNEI in the germline V gene. The CDR3 is 16 amino acids. Trimming removed 2 bases from V and 6 bases from J, with 16 bases in between. In DNA, the CDR3 is TGTGCCAGCAGTGAAAACGGGGGGCGAGGGGCCGGGGAGCTGTTTTTT. Its protein product is CASSENGGRGAGELFF.

V and J are TRBV7-3 and TRBJ2-1; 7 bases are shared with TRBD2. In germline, CDR1 is SGHTA, CDR2 FQGTGA. The junction had 3 bases not matched to a gene; V was cut back by 1 base and J by 6 bases. CDR3 length: 14 residues. The CDR3 sequence is CASSLRGGPNEQFF. The CDR3 region has the DNA TGTGCCAGCAGCTTAAGGGGGGGACCCAATGAGCAGTTCTTC.

This clone was observed a single time. The chain has TRBV28 and TRBJ2-1; D remains ambiguous. Trimming took off 7 bases at V and 0 bases at J, with 19 bases between the two ends. Looked up from germline, CDR1 is MDHEN and CDR2 is SYDVKM. The CDR3 is made up of 17 amino acids. The DNA for the CDR3 is TGTGCCAGCATCGTTTCGGCAGGCAGACGCTCCTACAATGAGCAGTTCTTC. Protein sequence: CASIVSAGRRSYNEQFF. The full variable domain, completed using reference TRBV28 and TRBJ2-1, is DVKVTQSSRYLVKRTGEKVFLECVQDMDHENMFWYRQDPGLGLRLIYFSYDVKMKEKGDIPEGYSVSREKKERFSLILESASTNQTSMYLCASIVSAGRRSYNEQFFGPGTRLTVL.

A word on this clone: A read error may produce the germline difference seen at one junction end. The chain recombines TRBV3-1 (or the pseudogene TRBV3-2) with TRBJ1-2, with TRBD1 as a possible D gene (6 bases). The CDR3 has 14 amino acids. The germline CDR1 and CDR2 sequences are LGHDT and YNNKEL (reference sequence). The CDR3 reads CARSLAGDIYGYTF. Here the CDR3 DNA reads TGTGCCAGGAGCCTGGCAGGGGACATCTATGGCTACACCTTC.

The rearrangement uses TRBV20-1 and TRBJ1-6, with a tentative D call TRBD1 (5 bases). The ends were cut back, 3 bases at V and 5 bases at J, with 14 bases in the middle. This CDR3 spans 15 amino acids. Germline CDR1 is DFQATT and CDR2 is SNEGSKA (reference sequence). As DNA, the CDR3 is TGCAGTGCTAGTACCGGAGACAGCGATAATTCACCCCTCCACTTT. Its protein product is CSASTGDSDNSPLHF.

The J gene is TRBJ2-2, the V gene TRBV21-1; the table's D call TRBD1 went unverified against the DNA. TRBV21-1 is assigned pseudogene status. The CDR3 is 16 residues long. The CDR3 DNA sequence: TGTGCCAGCAGTGAATGGACAGGGTTGTACACCGGGGAGCTGTTTTTT. Amino acids: CASSEWTGLYTGELFF.

The rearrangement links TRBV6-5 to TRBJ2-7; a weak D match, TRBD1 (5 bases). V lost 7 bases, J lost 1 base, and 14 bases lay in between. CDR1 MNHEY and CDR2 SVGAGI come from the germline V gene. The CDR3 loop spans 14 amino acids. As DNA, the CDR3 is TGTGCCAGCACCCGCCTAACAGGTTCCTACGAGCAGTACTTC. Translating gives CASTRLTGSYEQYF.

The rearrangement uses TRBV27 and TRBJ1-5, with 9 bases identical to TRBD1. CDR3 length: 15 amino acids. The junction had 4 bases not matched to a gene; V was cut back by 3 bases and J by 4 bases. CDR1 MNHEY and CDR2 SMNVEV come from the germline V gene (reference sequence). As DNA, the CDR3 is TGTGCCAGCAGTTTTGGGGGACAGGGTAATCAGCCCCAGCATTTT. Translated, it gives CASSFGGQGNQPQHF.

J is TRBJ1-2 and V is TRBV19, with D maybe TRBD1 (6 bases). V shed 5 bases and J shed 8 bases, with 15 bases lying between them. Germline CDR1 is LNHDA and CDR2 is SQIVND (reference sequence). The length of the CDR3 is 13 residues. The CDR3 DNA sequence: TGTGCCAGTAGTCCCAACAGGGATATCGGCTACACCTTC. Translating gives CASSPNRDIGYTF.

The genes are TRBV5-8 and TRBJ1-1; D unresolved. V lost 0 bases, J lost 1 base, and 7 bases lay in between. The length of the CDR3 is 14 residues. Germline V gives CDR1 SGHTS, CDR2 YDEGEE. The CDR3 reads CASSLARQNTEAFF. In DNA, the CDR3 is TGTGCCAGCAGCTTGGCCAGGCAGAACACTGAAGCTTTCTTT.

The CDR3 sequence is CASRGTGSANYGYTF. CDR3 sequence (DNA): TGTGCCAGCAGGGGGACAGGTTCAGCTAACTATGGCTACACCTTC. This chain uses TRBV28 with TRBJ1-2; 8 positions match TRBD1. CDR3 size: 15 residues. V shed 6 bases and J 0 bases; nucleotides not matched to a gene: 6. The germline V gene encodes CDR1 MDHEN and CDR2 SYDVKM.

The CDR3 DNA is TGTGCCAGCACTTCCCGAGGGGGTCCACAAGAGACCCAGTACTTC. Translated: CASTSRGGPQETQYF. The J gene is TRBJ2-5, the V gene TRBV6-6; D perhaps matches TRBD1 (6 bases). Germline V gene sequence: CDR1 MNHNY, CDR2 SVGAGI (reference sequence). Trimming left V 7 bases short and J 2 bases short, with 17 bases between. CDR3 length: 15 residues.

This chain uses TRBV18 with TRBJ2-1; the D gene is possibly TRBD1 (5 bases). The germline CDR1 and CDR2 sequences are KGHSH and LQKENI. V shed 3 bases and J shed 5 bases, with 14 bases lying between them. The CDR3 is 15 amino acids. The CDR3: CASSPNTGLHNEQFF. CDR3 DNA: TGTGCCAGCTCACCTAATACAGGCCTACACAATGAGCAGTTCTTC.

The sample holds one count of this clone. This chain joins TRBV19 and TRBJ1-5; the match to TRBD1 covers 9 bases. Trimming at V came to 5 bases and at J to 11 bases, leaving 10 bases not matched to a gene. The CDR3 runs to 14 residues. Germline V gene sequence: CDR1 LNHDA, CDR2 SQIVND (reference sequence). CDR3 sequence: CASSDGTGTRAQHF. DNA for the CDR3: TGTGCCAGTAGTGACGGGACAGGGACTCGGGCCCAGCATTTT.

The chain recombines TRBV5-4 with TRBJ2-5; possible D gene TRBD2, 5 bases. Trimming took off 4 bases at V and 5 bases at J, with 18 bases between the two ends. CDR1 is SGHNT, CDR2 YYREEE, per germline (reference sequence). The CDR3 loop spans 15 amino acids. CDR3 protein: CASSVPTEGRETQYF. The CDR3, as DNA: TGTGCCAGCAGCGTGCCCACAGAGGGCCGGGAGACCCAGTACTTC.

This clone was observed a handful of times. The chain links TRBV7-3 to TRBJ2-6, with TRBD1 matching 8 bases. Trimming cost V 5 bases and J 0 bases; bases outside gene matches: 9. From germline, CDR1 is SGHTA and CDR2 FQGTGA. The CDR3 runs to 18 residues. DNA for the CDR3: TGTGCCAGCAGCGCCCGGGACAGGTTATTCTCTGGGGCCAACGTCCTGACTTTC. This encodes CASSARDRLFSGANVLTF.

This clone appeared a few times. The chain uses TRBV2 and TRBJ1-2, with D perhaps matching TRBD1 (6 bases). CDR1 SNHLY and CDR2 FYNNEI come from the germline V gene. The CDR3 sequence is 14 residues long. Trimming removed 8 bases from V and 7 bases from J, with 20 bases in between. Written as DNA, the CDR3 is TGTGCCAGCTATTCCCGACAGGCGTATCGTGGCTACACCTTC. It translates to CASYSRQAYRGYTF.

The rearrangement joins TRBV6-5 to TRBJ2-1, with TRBD1 identical over 7 bases. V lost 6 bases and J lost 4; bases outside the gene matches: 9. The CDR3 is made up of 15 amino acids. Per germline, CDR1 MNHEY and CDR2 SVGAGI. The CDR3 DNA reads as TGTGCCAGCAGCCGGATAGGGGGCTTGTACAATGAGCAGTTCTTC. This codes for CASSRIGGLYNEQFF.

The CDR3 region has the DNA TGTGCCAGCAGCGAACGGACAGGGGTGGGTAATTCACCCCTCCACTTT. Residues: CASSERTGVGNSPLHF. This chain joins TRBV7-9 and TRBJ1-6; TRBD1 aligns across 9 bases. CDR3 length: 16 residues. Trimming cost V 5 bases and J 6 bases; bases outside gene matches: 8. Germline values: CDR1 SEHNR, CDR2 FQNEAQ (reference sequence).

The V and J genes are TRBV5-1 and TRBJ1-1, with no clear D. The CDR3 sequence is 15 residues long. V was pared by 2 bases and J by 0 bases, with 11 bases between. Germline loops: CDR1 SGHRS, CDR2 YFSETQ. As DNA, the CDR3 is TGCGCCAGCAGCTTACAGACACAGTTGAACACTGAAGCTTTCTTT. Protein: CASSLQTQLNTEAFF.